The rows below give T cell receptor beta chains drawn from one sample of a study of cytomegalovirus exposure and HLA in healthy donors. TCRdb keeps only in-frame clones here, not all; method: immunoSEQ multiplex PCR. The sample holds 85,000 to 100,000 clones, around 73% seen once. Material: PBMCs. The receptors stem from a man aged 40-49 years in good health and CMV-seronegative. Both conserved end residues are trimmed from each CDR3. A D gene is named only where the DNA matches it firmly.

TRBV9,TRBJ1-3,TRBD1,ASSATGGGNTIY
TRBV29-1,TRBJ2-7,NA,SVEGGDSNYEQY
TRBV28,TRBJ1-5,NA,ASSFQVPGGNQPQH
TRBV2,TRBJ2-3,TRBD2,ASSDERLALSTDTQY
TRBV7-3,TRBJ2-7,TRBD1,ASSLGTGSYEQY
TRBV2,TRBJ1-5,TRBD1,ASRGGTGENQPQH
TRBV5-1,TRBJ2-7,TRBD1,ASSEDRVIYEQY
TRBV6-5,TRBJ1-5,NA,ASSSNLDNQPQH
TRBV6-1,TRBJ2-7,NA,ASSELSGMRNEQY
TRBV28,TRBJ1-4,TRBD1,ASIGVGRDRGEKLF
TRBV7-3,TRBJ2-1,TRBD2,ASSYGTSTPQF
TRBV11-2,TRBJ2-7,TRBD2,ASSLGSGGAYEQY
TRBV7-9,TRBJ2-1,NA,ASSFGQNEQF
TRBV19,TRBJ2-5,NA,ASSPRTAQETQY
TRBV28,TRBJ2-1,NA,ASSLLTPSSYNEQF
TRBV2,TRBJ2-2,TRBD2,ASSELAGTGELF
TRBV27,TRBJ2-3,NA,ASSLRPPGLLRTDTQY
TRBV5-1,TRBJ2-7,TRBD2,ASSPGWEGVHEQY
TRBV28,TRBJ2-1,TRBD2,ASKGRGLAAGEQF
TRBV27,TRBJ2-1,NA,ASSLPGLSVHEQF
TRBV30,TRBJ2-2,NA,AWKAVQNTGELF
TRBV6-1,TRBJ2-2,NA,ASSQGLTGELF
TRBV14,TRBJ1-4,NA,ASSQVPGEKLF
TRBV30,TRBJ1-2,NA,AWTGGNYGYT
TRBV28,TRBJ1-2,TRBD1,ASLTGGVYGYT
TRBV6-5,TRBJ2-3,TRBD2,ASSLLAGNTDTQY
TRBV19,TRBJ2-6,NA,ASSIQGTTGANVLT
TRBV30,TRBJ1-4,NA,AWGSKGEKLF
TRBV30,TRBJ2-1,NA,AWSTPLGSSYNEQF
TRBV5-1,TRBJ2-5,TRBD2,ASSLADLTSGRETQY
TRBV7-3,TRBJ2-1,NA,ASSLDSEQF
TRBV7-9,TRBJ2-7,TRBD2,ASSLGGGRGSYEQY
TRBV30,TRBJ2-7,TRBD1,AWNRRGLYEQY
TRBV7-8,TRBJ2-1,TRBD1,ASFRDRSYNEQF
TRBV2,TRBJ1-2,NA,ASSTGQSYGYT
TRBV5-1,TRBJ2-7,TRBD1,ASSRGQTYKQY
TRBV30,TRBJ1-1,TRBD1,AWSGTGARNTEAF
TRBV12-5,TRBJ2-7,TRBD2,ASGLPSGTSYDEQY
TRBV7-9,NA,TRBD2,ASSSNSLAGDYEQY
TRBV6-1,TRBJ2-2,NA,ASSERQGWYGELF
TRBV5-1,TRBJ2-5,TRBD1,ASSPGDRPRETQY
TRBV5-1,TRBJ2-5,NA,ASSLRAGDETQY
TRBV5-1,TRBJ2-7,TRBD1,ASSAGTGGSYEQY
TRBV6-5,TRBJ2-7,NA,ASSRYSGSYEQY